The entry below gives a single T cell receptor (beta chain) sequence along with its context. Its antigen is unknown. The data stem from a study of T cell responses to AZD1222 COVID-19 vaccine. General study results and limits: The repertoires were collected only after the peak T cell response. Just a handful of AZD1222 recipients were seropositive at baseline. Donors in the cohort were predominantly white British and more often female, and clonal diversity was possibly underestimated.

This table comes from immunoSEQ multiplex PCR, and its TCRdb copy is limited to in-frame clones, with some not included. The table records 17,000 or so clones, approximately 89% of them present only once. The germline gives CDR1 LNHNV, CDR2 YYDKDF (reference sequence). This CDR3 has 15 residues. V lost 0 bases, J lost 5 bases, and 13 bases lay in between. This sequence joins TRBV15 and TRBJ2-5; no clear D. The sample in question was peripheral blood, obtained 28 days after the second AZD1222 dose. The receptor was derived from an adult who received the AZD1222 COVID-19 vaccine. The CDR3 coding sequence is TGTGCCACCAGCAGAGATCCGGGTGACGGGGAGACCCAGTACTTC. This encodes CATSRDPGDGETQYF.